A selection of T cell receptor beta chains follows, all from one sample in a study of CD8+ T cells in alopecia areata. Sequenced by immunoSEQ multiplex PCR; TCRdb stores in-frame clones only, minus some. Among roughly 100,000 clones, approximately 52% were seen once, and the ten largest hold more than 8%. The sequenced material came from CD4+ T cells sorted from blood. All receptors derive from a human donor in good health. The CDR3 runs from the conserved cysteine through the conserved F or W. Fields, in order: clone size, V gene, J gene, D gene, CDR3 DNA, CDR3 protein. D genes are given only for firm matches. Only part of the rows carry a size: once, few, many, or a class if the clone is expanded.

>-|TRBV30|TRBJ2-3|TRBD2
TGTGCCTGGAGCCTAGCGGGGACCAAGAAAGATACGCAGTATTTT
CAWSLAGTKKDTQYF
>-|TRBV5-1|TRBJ1-1|-
TGCGCCAGCAGCTCGGGACGGATGAACACTGAAGCTTTCTTT
CASSSGRMNTEAFF
>-|TRBV7-2|TRBJ1-2|TRBD1
TGTGCCAGCAGCTTAGTAGTCACGGGACAGGGGTATGGCTACACCTTC
CASSLVVTGQGYGYTF
>-|TRBV7-9|TRBJ1-5|TRBD1
TGTGCCAGCAGCTTAGAGGGTTTGGACAGGGGAAATCAGCCCCAGCATTTT
CASSLEGLDRGNQPQHF
>few|TRBV4-1|TRBJ2-7|-
TGCGCCAGCAGCCAAGATCAGAGCGTACGAACCTACGAGCAGTACTTC
CASSQDQSVRTYEQYF
>-|TRBV5-4|TRBJ2-7|TRBD1
TGTGCCAGCAGCTCGGGCCCTCCGGGACAGAAATCAACCTACGAGCAGTACTTC
CASSSGPPGQKSTYEQYF
>-|TRBV2|TRBJ2-5|-
TGTGCCAGCAGCGATATAAGGGCCCAGTACTTC
CASSDIRAQYF
>many|TRBV2|TRBJ2-5|TRBD2
TGTGCCAGCAGGAGAGGGACTAGCGCGGACCAGTACCAAGAGACCCAGTACTTC
CASRRGTSADQYQETQYF
>-|TRBV30|TRBJ2-5|TRBD2
TGTGCCTGGAGTACAGGGACTAGCGGGGGGGCATCAGAGACCCAGTACTTC
CAWSTGTSGGASETQYF
>-|TRBV7-2|TRBJ2-5|TRBD2
TGTGCCAGCACCCCCAGACGGGGGGAAGAGACCCAGTACTTC
CASTPRRGEETQYF
>-|TRBV2|TRBJ2-3|-
TGTGCCAGCAGTGAAGCACCCGGTGATACGCAGTATTTT
CASSEAPGDTQYF
>-|TRBV30|TRBJ1-4|TRBD1
TGTGCCTGGAGTGAAGGACAGGGGGCTCTTGAAAAACTGTTTTTT
CAWSEGQGALEKLFF